The 5 T cell receptor beta chains listed next were all sequenced from one sample in a study of T and B cells in COVID-19 patients (dated by TCRdb to the early 2020s). The sequencer was an Illumina MiSeq. Multiplex PCR with BIOMED2 TRB-A/B primer pools was used to amplify the TRB rearrangements. TCRdb reanalyzed the raw reads on its own, using fastp at Q25 for trimming and MiXCR for clone calling, and kept in-frame beta chains. Identical CDR3 proteins give one entry, which carries the most common genes and DNA. For this sample there are about 15,000 distinct CDR3 sequences; about a quarter appear just once. The ten biggest clones cover about 3% of the sample. TRB repertoires were amplified from 250-500 ng of genomic DNA extracted from blood. The sequenced material came from blood. These receptors all come from a human donor who had recovered from COVID-19.

This clonotype was seen many times. This chain links TRBV6-4 with TRBJ2-3; D possibly corresponds to TRBD2 (6 bases). Trimming took 4 bases from V and 1 from J, leaving 12 bases between them. CDR3 size: 15 residues. The germline CDR1 and CDR2 sequences are MRHNA and SNTAGT. The CDR3 sequence: CASSAIGGGTDTQYF. The CDR3 DNA sequence: TGTGCCAGCAGTGCCATCGGCGGGGGCACAGATACGCAGTATTTT.

Within the sample, this clonotype is medium-sized (0.01 to 0.1%). The chain recombines TRBV19 with TRBJ2-5, with D possibly being TRBD2 (6 bases). The CDR3 runs 14 residues. CDR1 is LNHDA and CDR2 is SQIVND in the germline V gene (reference sequence). Trimming left V 3 bases short and J 4 bases short, with 12 bases between. CDR3 sequence reads: CASSIVQGGETQYF. CDR3 DNA: TGTGCCAGTAGTATCGTCCAGGGAGGAGAGACCCAGTACTTC.

V usage is TRBV6-1 and J usage is TRBJ2-1; 11 bases fit TRBD2. The CDR3 totals 14 residues. J gave up 4 bases and V 4 bases, and 0 bases lay outside the gene matches. Germline assignment: CDR1 MNHNS and CDR2 SASEGT. The CDR3 region is CASSVAGGYNEQFF. DNA of the CDR3: TGTGCCAGCAGTGTAGCGGGAGGGTACAATGAGCAGTTCTTC.

This clonotype occurred a few times. The rearrangement joins TRBV12-3 or TRBV12-4 to TRBJ1-2; 9 bases are a match to TRBD1. The ends lost 6 bases at V and 6 bases at J; junction bases unmatched: 11. The CDR3 runs 15 residues. CDR3 sequence: CASSLVGQGIHGYTF. The CDR3 DNA is TGTGCCAGCAGCTTGGTAGGACAGGGGATCCATGGCTACACCTTC.

CDR3 sequence (DNA): TGCAGTGCTAGATCAGGAATGAACACTGAAGCTTTCTTT. Protein product: CSARSGMNTEAFF. The chain links TRBV20-1 to TRBJ1-1; no definite D call. The CDR3 is 13 residues long. In germline, CDR1 is DFQATT, CDR2 SNEGSKA (reference sequence). V dropped 2 bases and J dropped 0 bases, with 7 bases sitting between them.